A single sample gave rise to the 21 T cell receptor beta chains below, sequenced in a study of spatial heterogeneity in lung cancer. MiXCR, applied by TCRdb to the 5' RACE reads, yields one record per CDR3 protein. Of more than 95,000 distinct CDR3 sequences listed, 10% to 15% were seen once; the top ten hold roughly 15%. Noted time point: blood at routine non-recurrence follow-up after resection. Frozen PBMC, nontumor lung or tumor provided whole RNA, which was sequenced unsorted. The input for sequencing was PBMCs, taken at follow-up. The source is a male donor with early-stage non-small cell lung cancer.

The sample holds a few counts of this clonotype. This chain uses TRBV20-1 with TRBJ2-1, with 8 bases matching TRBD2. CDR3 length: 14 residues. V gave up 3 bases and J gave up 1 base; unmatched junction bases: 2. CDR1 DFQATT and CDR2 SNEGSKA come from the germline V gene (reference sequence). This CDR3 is CSARGLESYNEQFF. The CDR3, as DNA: TGCAGTGCTAGGGGACTAGAGTCCTACAATGAGCAGTTCTTC.

The DNA of the CDR3 is TGCGCCAGCAGCCGCTCAAACAGGGAAGGCACTGAAGCTTTCTTT. Encoded protein: CASSRSNREGTEAFF. This rearrangement joins TRBV4-1 to TRBJ1-1; D might be TRBD1 (6 bases). The CDR3 totals 15 residues. V was cut by 4 bases and J by 4 bases, with 16 bases left in between. CDR1 MGHRA and CDR2 YSYEKL come from the germline V gene.

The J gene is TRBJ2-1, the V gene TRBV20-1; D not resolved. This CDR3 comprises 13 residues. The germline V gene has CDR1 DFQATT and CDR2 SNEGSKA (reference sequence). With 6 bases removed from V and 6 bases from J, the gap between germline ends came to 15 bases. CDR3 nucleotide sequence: TGCAGTGCCCCCGCCCTCCTTGCCAATGAGCAGTTCTTC. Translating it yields CSAPALLANEQFF.

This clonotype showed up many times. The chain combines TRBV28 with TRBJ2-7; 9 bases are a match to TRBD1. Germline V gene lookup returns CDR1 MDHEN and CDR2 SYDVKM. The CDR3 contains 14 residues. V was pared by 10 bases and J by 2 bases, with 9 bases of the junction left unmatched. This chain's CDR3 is CATRSGQGPYEQYF. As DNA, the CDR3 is TGTGCCACCCGATCGGGACAGGGACCCTACGAGCAGTACTTC.

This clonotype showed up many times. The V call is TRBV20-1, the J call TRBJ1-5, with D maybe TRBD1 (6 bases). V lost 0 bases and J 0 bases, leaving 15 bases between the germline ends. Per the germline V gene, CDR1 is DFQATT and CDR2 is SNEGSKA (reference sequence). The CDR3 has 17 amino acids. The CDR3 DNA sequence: TGCAGTGCTAGAGATCCCACAGGGTCCTATAGCAATCAGCCCCAGCATTTT. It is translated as CSARDPTGSYSNQPQHF.

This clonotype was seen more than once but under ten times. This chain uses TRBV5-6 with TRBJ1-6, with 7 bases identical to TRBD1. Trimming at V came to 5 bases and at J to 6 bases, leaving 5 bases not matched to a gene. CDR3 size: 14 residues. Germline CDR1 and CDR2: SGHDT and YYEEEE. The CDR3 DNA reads TGTGCCAGCAGGGAACAGGGGCTTAATTCACCCCTCCACTTT. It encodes CASREQGLNSPLHF.

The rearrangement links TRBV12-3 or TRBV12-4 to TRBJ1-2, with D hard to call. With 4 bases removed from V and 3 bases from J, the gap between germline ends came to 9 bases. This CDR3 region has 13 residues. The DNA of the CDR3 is TGTGCCAGCAGTTCCGACGGGTACTATGGCTACACCTTC. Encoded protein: CASSSDGYYGYTF.

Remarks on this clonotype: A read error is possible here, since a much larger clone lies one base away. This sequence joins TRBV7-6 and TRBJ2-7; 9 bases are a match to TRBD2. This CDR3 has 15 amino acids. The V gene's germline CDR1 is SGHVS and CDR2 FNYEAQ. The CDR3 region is CVSSPSLTSGYEQYF. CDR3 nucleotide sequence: TGTGTCAGCAGCCCTAGCCTGACTAGCGGATACGAGCAGTACTTC.

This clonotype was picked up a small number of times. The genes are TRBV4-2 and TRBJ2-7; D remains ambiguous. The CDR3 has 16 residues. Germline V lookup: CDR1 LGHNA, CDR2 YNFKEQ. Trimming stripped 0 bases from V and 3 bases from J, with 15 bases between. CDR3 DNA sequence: TGTGCCAGCAGCCAAGATCAATCGGCAGGAGACTACGAGCAGTACTTC. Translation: CASSQDQSAGDYEQYF.

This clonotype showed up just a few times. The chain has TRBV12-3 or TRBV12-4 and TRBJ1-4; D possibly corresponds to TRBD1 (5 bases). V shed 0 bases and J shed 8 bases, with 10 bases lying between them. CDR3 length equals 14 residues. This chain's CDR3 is CASSLAGTKEKLFF. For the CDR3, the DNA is TGTGCCAGCAGTTTAGCCGGGACGAAGGAAAAACTGTTTTTT.

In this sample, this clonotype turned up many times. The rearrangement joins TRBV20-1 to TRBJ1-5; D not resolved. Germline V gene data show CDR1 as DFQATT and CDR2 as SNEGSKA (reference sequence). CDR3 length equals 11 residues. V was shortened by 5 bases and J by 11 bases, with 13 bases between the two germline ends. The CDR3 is CSAGDHEAQHF. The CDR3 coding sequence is TGCAGTGCTGGGGATCATGAAGCCCAGCATTTT.

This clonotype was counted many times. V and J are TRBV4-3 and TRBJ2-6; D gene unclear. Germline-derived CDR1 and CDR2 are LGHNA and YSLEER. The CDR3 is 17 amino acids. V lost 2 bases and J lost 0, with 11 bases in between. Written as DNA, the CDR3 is TGCGCCAGCAGCCAATCCCCCTACCCCTCTGGGGCCAACGTCCTGACTTTC. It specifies CASSQSPYPSGANVLTF.

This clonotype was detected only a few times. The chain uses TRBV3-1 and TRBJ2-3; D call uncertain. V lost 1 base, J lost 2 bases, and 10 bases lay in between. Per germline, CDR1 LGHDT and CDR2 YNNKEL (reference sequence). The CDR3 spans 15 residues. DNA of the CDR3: TGTGCCAGCAGCCAAGGATCACGGACCACAGATACGCAGTATTTT. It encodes CASSQGSRTTDTQYF.

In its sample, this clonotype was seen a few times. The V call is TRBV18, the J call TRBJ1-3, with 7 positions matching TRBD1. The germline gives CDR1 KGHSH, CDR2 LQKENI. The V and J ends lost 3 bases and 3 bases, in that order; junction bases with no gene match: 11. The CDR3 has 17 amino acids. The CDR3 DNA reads TGTGCCAGCTCACCTGCGAACAGGGGTCTAAGTGGAAACACCATATATTTT. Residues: CASSPANRGLSGNTIYF.

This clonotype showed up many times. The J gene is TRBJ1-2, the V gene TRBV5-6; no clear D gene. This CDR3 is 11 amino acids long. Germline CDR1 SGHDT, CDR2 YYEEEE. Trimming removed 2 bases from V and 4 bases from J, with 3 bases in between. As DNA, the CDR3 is TGTGCCAGCAGCTTTGGCTATGGCTACACCTTC. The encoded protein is CASSFGYGYTF.

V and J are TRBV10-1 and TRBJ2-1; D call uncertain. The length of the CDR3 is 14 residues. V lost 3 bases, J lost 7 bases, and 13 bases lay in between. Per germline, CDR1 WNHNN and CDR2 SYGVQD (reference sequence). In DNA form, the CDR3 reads TGCGCCAGCAGTGACCAAAGTGCCCTGAATGAGCAGTTCTTC. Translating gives CASSDQSALNEQFF.

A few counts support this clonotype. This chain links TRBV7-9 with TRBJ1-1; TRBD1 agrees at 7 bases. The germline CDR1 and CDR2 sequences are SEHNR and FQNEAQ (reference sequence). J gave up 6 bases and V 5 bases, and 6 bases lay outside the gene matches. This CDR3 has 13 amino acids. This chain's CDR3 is CASSGRQGPEAFF. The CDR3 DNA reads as TGTGCCAGCAGCGGACGACAGGGCCCTGAAGCTTTCTTT.

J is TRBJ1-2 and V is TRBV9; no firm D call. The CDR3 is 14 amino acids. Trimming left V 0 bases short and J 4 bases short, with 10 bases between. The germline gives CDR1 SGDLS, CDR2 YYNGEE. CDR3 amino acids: CASSVGLDLYGYTF. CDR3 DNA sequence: TGTGCCAGCAGCGTAGGCCTGGACCTCTATGGCTACACCTTC.

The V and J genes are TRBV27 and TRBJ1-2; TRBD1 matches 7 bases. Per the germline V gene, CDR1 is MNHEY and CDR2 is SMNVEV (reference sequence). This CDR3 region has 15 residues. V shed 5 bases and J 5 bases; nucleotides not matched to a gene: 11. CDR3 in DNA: TGTGCCAGCAGTCCTAGGACAGGCGGACAGTATGGCTACACCTTC. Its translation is CASSPRTGGQYGYTF.

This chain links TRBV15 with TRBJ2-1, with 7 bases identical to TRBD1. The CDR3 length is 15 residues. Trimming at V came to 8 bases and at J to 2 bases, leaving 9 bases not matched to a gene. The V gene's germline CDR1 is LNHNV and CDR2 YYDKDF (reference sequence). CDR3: CATSPRGQTYNEQFF. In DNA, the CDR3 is TGTGCCACCTCCCCCCGGGGACAGACCTACAATGAGCAGTTCTTC.

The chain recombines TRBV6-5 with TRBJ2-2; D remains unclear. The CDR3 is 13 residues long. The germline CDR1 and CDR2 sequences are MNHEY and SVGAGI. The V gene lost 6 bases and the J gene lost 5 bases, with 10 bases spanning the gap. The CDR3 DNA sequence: TGTGCCAGCAGGGGCCCTGGGACCGGGGAGCTGTTTTTT. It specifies CASRGPGTGELFF.